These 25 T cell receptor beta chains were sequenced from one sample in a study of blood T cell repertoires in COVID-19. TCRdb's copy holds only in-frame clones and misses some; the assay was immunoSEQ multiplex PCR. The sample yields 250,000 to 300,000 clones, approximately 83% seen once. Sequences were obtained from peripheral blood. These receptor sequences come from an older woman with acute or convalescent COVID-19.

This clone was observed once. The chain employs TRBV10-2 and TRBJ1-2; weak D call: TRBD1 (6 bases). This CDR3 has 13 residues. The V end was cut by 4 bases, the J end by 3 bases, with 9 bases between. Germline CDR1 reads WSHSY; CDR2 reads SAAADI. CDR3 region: CASSAGQHYGYTF. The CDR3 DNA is TGCGCCAGCAGTGCCGGACAGCACTATGGCTACACCTTC.

CDR3 loop: CANLVGVRGYTF. The CDR3, as DNA: TGTGCCAACCTAGTAGGGGTGAGGGGCTACACCTTC. The V and J genes are TRBV9 and TRBJ1-2; perhaps TRBD1 as D (5 bases). Germline CDR1 is SGDLS and CDR2 is YYNGEE. Trimming removed 9 bases from V and 8 bases from J, with 17 bases in between. CDR3 length equals 12 residues.

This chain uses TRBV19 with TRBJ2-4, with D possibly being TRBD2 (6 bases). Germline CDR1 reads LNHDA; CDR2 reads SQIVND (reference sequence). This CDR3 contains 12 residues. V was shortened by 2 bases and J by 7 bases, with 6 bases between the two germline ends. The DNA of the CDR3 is TGTGCCAGTAGTATACGGGGGAACATTCAGTACTTC. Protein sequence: CASSIRGNIQYF.

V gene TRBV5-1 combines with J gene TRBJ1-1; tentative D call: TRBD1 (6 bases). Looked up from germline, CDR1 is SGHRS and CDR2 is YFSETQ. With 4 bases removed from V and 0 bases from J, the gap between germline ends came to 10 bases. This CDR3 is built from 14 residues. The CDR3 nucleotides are TGCGCCAGCAGCATCGGGACAATGAACACTGAAGCTTTCTTT. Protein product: CASSIGTMNTEAFF.

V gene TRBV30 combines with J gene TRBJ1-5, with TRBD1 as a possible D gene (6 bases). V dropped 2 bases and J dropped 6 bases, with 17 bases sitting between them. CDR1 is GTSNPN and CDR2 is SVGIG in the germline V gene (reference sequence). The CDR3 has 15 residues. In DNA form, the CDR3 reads TGTGCCTGGAGTCCTTTACAGGGTGGCGGTCAGCCCCAGCATTTT. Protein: CAWSPLQGGGQPQHF.

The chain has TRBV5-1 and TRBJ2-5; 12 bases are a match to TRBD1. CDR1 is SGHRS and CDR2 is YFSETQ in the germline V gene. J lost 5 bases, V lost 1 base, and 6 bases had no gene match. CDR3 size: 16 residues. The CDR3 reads CASSLPGTGGPETQYF. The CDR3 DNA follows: TGCGCCAGCAGCTTGCCAGGGACAGGGGGCCCGGAGACCCAGTACTTC. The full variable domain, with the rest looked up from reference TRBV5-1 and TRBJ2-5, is KAGVTQTPRYLIKTRGQQVTLSCSPISGHRSVSWYQQTPGQGLQFLFEYFSETQRNKGNFPGRFSGRQFSNSRSEMNVSTLELGDSALYLCASSLPGTGGPETQYFGPGTRLLVL.

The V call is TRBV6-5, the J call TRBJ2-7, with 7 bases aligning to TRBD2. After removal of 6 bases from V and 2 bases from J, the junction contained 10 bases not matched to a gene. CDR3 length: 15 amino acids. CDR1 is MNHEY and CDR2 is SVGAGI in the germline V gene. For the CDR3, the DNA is TGTGCCAGCAGCCCAGTGGGGGAGGGGACCTACGAGCAGTACTTC. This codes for CASSPVGEGTYEQYF.

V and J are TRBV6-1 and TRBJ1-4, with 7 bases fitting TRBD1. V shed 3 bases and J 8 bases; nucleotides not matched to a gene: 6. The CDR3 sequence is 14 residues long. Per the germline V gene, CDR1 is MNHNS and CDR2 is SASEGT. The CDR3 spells CASSDRGPREKLFF. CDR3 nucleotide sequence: TGTGCCAGCAGTGATAGGGGGCCGCGCGAAAAACTGTTTTTT.

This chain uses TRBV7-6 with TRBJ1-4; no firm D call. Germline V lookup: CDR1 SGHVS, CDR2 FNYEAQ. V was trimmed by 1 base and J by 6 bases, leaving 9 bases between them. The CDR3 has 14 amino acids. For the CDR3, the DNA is TGTGCCAGCAGCTTAGTCGGGGTTTATGAAAAACTGTTTTTT. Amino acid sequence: CASSLVGVYEKLFF.

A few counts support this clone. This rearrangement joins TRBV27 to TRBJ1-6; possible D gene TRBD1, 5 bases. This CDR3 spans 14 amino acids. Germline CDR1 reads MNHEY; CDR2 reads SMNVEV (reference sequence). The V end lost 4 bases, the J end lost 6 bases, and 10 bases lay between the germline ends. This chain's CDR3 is CASSSAGPNSPLHF. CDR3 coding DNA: TGTGCCAGCAGTTCGGCGGGACCTAATTCACCCCTCCACTTT.

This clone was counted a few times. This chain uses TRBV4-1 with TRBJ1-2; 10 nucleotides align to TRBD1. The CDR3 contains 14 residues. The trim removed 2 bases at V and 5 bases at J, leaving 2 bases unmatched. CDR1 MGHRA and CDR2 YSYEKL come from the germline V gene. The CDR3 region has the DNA TGCGCCAGCAGCCAACCGGGACAGGGGTATGGCTACACCTTC. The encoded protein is CASSQPGQGYGYTF.

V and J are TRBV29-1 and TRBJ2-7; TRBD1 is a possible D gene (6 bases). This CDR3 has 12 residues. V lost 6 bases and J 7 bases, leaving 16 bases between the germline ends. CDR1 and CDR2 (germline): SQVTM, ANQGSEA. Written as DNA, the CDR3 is TGCAGCGTAGCTAAAGGGGGACGAGAGCAGTACTTC. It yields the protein CSVAKGGREQYF.

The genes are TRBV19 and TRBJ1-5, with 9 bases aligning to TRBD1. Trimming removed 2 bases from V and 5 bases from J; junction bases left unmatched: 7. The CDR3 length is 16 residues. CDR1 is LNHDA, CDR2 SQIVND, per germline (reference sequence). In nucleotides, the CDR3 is TGTGCCAGTAGTATATTTGGAGGGACAGGGTATCAGCCCCAGCATTTT. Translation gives CASSIFGGTGYQPQHF.

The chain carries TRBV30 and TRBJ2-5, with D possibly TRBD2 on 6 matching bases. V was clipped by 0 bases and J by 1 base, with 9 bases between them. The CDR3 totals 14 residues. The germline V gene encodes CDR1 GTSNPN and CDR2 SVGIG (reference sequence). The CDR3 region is CAWSVGGTQETQYF. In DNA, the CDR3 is TGTGCCTGGAGTGTAGGAGGGACCCAAGAGACCCAGTACTTC.

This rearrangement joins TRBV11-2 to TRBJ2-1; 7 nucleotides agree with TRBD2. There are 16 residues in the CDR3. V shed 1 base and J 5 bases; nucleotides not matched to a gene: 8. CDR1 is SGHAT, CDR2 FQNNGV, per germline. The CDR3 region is CASSLAGRGKNNEQFF. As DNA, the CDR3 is TGTGCCAGCAGCTTAGCTGGGCGGGGGAAGAACAATGAGCAGTTCTTC. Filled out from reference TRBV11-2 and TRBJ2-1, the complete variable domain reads EAGVAQSPRYKIIEKRQSVAFWCNPISGHATLYWYQQILGQGPKLLIQFQNNGVVDDSQLPKDRFSAERLKGVDSTLKIQPAKLEDSAVYLCASSLAGRGKNNEQFFGPGTRLTVL.

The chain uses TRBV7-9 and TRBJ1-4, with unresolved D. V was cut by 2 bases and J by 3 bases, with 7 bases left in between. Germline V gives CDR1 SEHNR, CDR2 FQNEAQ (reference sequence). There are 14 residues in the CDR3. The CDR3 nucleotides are TGTGCCAGCAGCTTATTCGGGGCTAATGAAAAACTGTTTTTT. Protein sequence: CASSLFGANEKLFF.

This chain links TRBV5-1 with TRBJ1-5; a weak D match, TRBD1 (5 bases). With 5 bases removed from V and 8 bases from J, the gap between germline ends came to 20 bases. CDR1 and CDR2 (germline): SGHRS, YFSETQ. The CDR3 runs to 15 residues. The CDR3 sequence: CASSYTGSGGEPQHF. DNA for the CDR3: TGCGCCAGCAGTTACACCGGGTCCGGGGGGGAGCCCCAGCATTTT.

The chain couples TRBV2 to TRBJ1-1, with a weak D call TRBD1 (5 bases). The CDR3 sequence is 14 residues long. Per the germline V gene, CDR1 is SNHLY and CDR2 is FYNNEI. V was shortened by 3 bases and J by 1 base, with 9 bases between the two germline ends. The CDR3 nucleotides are TGTGCCAGCAGTGAGGGGGGTACGAACACTGAAGCTTTCTTT. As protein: CASSEGGTNTEAFF.

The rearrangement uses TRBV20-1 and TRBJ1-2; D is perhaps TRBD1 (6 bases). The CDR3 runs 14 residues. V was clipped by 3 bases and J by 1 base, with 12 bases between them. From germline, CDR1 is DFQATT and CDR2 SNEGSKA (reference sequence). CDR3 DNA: TGCAGTGCTAGTCGGGGGGCCTATAACTATGGCTACACCTTC. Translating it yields CSASRGAYNYGYTF.

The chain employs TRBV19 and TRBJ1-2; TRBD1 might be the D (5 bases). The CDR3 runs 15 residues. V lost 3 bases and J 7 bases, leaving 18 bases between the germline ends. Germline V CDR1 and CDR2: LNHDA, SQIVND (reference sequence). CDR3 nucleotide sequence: TGTGCCAGTAGTATTTCGTCCAGGGATGAGACTGGCTACACCTTC. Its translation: CASSISSRDETGYTF.

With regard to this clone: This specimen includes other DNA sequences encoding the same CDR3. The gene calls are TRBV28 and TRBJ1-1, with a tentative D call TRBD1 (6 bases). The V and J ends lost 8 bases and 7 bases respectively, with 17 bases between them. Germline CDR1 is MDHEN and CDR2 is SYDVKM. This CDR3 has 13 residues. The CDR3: CASASGGASEAFF. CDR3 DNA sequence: TGTGCCAGCGCCTCGGGGGGGGCCAGTGAAGCTTTCTTT. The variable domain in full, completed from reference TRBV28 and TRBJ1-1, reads DVKVTQSSRYLVKRTGEKVFLECVQDMDHENMFWYRQDPGLGLRLIYFSYDVKMKEKGDIPEGYSVSREKKERFSLILESASTNQTSMYLCASASGGASEAFFGQGTRLTVV.

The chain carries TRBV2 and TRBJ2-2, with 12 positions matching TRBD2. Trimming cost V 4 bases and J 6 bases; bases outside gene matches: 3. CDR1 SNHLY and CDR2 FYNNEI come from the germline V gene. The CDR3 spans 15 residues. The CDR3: CASSGLAGGPGELFF. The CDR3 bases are TGTGCCAGCAGTGGGCTAGCGGGGGGGCCCGGGGAGCTGTTTTTT.

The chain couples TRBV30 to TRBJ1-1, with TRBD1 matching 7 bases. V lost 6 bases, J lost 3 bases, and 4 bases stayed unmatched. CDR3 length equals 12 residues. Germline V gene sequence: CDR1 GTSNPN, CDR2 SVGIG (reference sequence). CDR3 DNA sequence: TGTGCCTGCGCAACAGGGGACACTGAAGCTTTCTTT. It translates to CACATGDTEAFF.

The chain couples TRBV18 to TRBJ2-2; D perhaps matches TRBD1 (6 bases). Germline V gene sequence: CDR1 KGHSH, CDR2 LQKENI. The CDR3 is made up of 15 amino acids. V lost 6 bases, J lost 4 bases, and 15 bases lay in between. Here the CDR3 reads CASSGAGATTGELFF. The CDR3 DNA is TGTGCCAGCTCGGGCGCAGGGGCCACCACCGGGGAGCTGTTTTTT.

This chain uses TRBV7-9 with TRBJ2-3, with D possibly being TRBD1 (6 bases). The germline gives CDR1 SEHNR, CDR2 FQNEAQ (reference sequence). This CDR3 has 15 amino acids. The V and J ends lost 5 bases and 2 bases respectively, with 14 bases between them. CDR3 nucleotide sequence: TGTGCCAGCAGCCCAGGGGACGGGAACACAGATACGCAGTATTTT. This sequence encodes CASSPGDGNTDTQYF.